A selection of T cell receptor beta chains follows, all from one sample in a study of OX40 agonist ivuxolimab in advanced cancers. TCRdb keeps only in-frame clones here, not all; method: immunoSEQ multiplex PCR. The profile shows approximately 60,000 clones, approximately 78% of them singletons. The sample in question was CD4+ or CD8+ T cells sorted from blood, obtained in a trial of the OX40 agonist ivuxolimab. The receptors originated from an adult with an advanced solid tumor such as melanoma, head and neck, liver or kidney cancer. Both conserved end residues are part of each CDR3. A D gene is named only where the DNA matches it firmly.

>TRBV29-1|TRBJ2-2|TRBD1
CSAIRTGLAGELFF
>TRBV6-6|TRBJ1-1|TRBD1
CASSNSGTAHTEAFF
>TRBV18|TRBJ1-2|TRBD1
CASSPTGQGSYGYTF
>TRBV14|TRBJ1-1|NA
CASSPQVNTEAFF
>TRBV7-2|TRBJ1-1|NA
CASSLLGMNTEAFF
>TRBV27|TRBJ1-5|TRBD1
CASSSLGTGVFQPQHF
>TRBV6-5|TRBJ2-1|TRBD2
CASSYLRGSNNEQFF
>TRBV15|TRBJ1-1|NA
CATSRDRPGGGEAFF
>TRBV6-1|TRBJ2-1|NA
CASSEGWGSEPRQFF
>TRBV27|TRBJ2-3|NA
CASRDYSYTDTQYF
>TRBV29-1|TRBJ2-7|TRBD1
CSAGDSSISYEQYF
>TRBV5-8|TRBJ2-1|NA
CASILLQLPYNEQFF
>TRBV7-9|TRBJ1-1|NA
CASSLMGLAAFF
>TRBV9|TRBJ2-1|TRBD2
CASSVDGSGNNEQFF
>TRBV9|TRBJ1-3|NA
CASSGSGNTIYF
>TRBV7-9|TRBJ2-7|NA
CASSLAGVPYEQYF
>TRBV19|TRBJ1-2|NA
CASSTRAGEGGYTF
>TRBV7-9|TRBJ2-2|NA
CASSRPGEGTGELFF
>TRBV9|TRBJ2-6|NA
CASSPSPPGTSGANVLTF
>TRBV19|TRBJ2-5|NA
CASTPRVGYQETQYF
>TRBV19|TRBJ2-5|NA
CASSIANGAETQYF
>TRBV19|TRBJ1-1|TRBD1
CASSASGTGFTEAFF
>TRBV30|TRBJ1-6|NA
CAWFRPDGRRGSPLHF
>TRBV7-8|TRBJ2-4|NA
CASSLGGDKNIQYF
>TRBV7-6|TRBJ2-1|NA
CASSLDTLRGAYNEQFF
>TRBV2|TRBJ2-7|TRBD1
CATTQGEFHEQYF